This TCR beta chain stems from a study of human T cells and chemical hapten exposure. TCRdb called the RACE reads again in MiXCR, with one record for every CDR3 protein. Of about 120,000 distinct CDR3 sequences listed, roughly 14% are singletons. Trimming removed 6 bases at V and 2 bases at J, with 12 bases between. Germline-derived CDR1 and CDR2 are MNHEY and SVGEGT. The CDR3 loop spans 14 amino acids. In its sample, this clonotype was seen many times. Stated time point: pre-sensitization, week 0. Treatment noted: therapeutic diphenylcyclopropenone sensitization with weekly scalp DPC. Unfractionated whole blood yielded total RNA.

The sample consisted of whole blood, taken in connection with sensitization to the hapten diphenylcyclopropenone (DPC). This chain uses TRBV6-2 or TRBV6-3 with TRBJ2-3, with D unclear. The source is a woman between 18 and 30 years old with alopecia areata. Some clones in this sample may be carry-over from other donors' samples. The CDR3 DNA follows: TGTGCCAGCAGGGCCGAGCTACTCACAGATACGCAGTATTTT. It is translated as CASRAELLTDTQYF.